This T cell receptor (beta chain) was profiled in a study of blood T cell repertoires in COVID-19. Overall study: The study drew acute and convalescent COVID-19 samples from the United States, Italy and Spain. In each case, the material was cDNA or gDNA derived from T cells, B-cell-depleted T cells, or PBMCs.

Profiling relied on immunoSEQ multiplex PCR, and the TCRdb table lists in-frame clones only, not all of them. The data show hundreds of thousands of clones, roughly 90% seen once. J lost 4 bases, V lost 5 bases, and 4 bases had no gene match. The CDR3 spans 13 residues. The germline CDR1 and CDR2 sequences are MGHDK and SYGVNS. Grouping used clinical history reported by participants in a survey and questionnaire. The origin of this receptor is a woman between 18 and 29 years old who had been exposed to COVID-19. The specimen was PBMCs or T cells enriched from blood (not recorded which). The genes are TRBV25-1 and TRBJ2-7; the match to TRBD2 covers 8 bases. The CDR3 reads CASSRAGEYEQYF. CDR3 in DNA: TGTGCCAGCAGTCGAGCGGGAGAGTACGAGCAGTACTTC.